This is a list of T cell receptor beta chains from one sample in a study of response to subunit inactivated influenza vaccine. Each CDR3 protein gets one entry after TCRdb re-called the RT-PCR reads with MiXCR. Among about 780,000 distinct CDR3 sequences listed, 15% to 20% were seen once. The sequencing here drew on PBMCs from blood, taken 5 days after vaccination. Receptors originate from a man in his fifties who received an inactivated influenza vaccine. Both conserved end residues are part of each CDR3. The D gene is left open where the match is weak. Size is stated for part of the rows, as once, few or many counts, or as a class when the clone is expanded.

CDR3 DNA	CDR3 protein	V gene	J gene	D gene	clone size
TGCAGTGCTAGTCCCCGGACAGGGCGTTTCGATGAGCAGTTCTTC	CSASPRTGRFDEQFF	TRBV20-1	TRBJ2-1	TRBD1	many
TGTGCCAGCAGCTTACCCACTAGTTCCTCCTACAATGAGCAGTTCTTC	CASSLPTSSSYNEQFF	TRBV7-9	TRBJ2-1	NA	many
TGTGCCAGCAGTCCTAACAGGGTTGAGCCCCAGCATTTT	CASSPNRVEPQHF	TRBV12-3/TRBV12-4	TRBJ1-5	NA	NA
TGTGCCAGCAGTTTATACGGGACGGTGGCGGGTGAGCAGTACTTC	CASSLYGTVAGEQYF	TRBV6-5	TRBJ2-7	NA	many
TGCAGTGCTAGTCAGGGCGTACAAGAGACCCAGTACTTC	CSASQGVQETQYF	TRBV20-1	TRBJ2-5	NA	NA
TGTGCCAGCAGGCAAGGGACCGGTAATTCACCCCTCCACTTT	CASRQGTGNSPLHF	TRBV7-2	TRBJ1-6	NA	NA
TGTGCCACCAGTGAGAGGACATGGGGTACGCAGTATTTT	CATSERTWGTQYF	TRBV24-1	TRBJ2-3	NA	NA
TGCAGCGTTCAATCCATTGGGGTGGAAAAACTGTTTTTT	CSVQSIGVEKLFF	TRBV29-1	TRBJ1-4	NA	few
TGTGCCAGCAGTTACGCGGGAGTGGTAGAGCAGTTCTTC	CASSYAGVVEQFF	TRBV6-6	TRBJ2-1	TRBD2	NA
TGTGCCAGCTCACCGATCCCGGGACAACAAGAGACCCAGTACTTC	CASSPIPGQQETQYF	TRBV18	TRBJ2-5	NA	NA
TGTGCCAGCAGCTTCGGACTAGCGGGGTTTGAGACCCAGTACTTC	CASSFGLAGFETQYF	TRBV7-9	TRBJ2-5	TRBD2	NA
TGCGCCAGCAGCCCAACTCGGGCTAGCGGGATGGGTAATGAGCAGTTCTTC	CASSPTRASGMGNEQFF	TRBV4-1	TRBJ2-1	TRBD2	NA
TGCAGTGCTAGTAAAGACAGATTGAACACTGAAGCTTTCTTT	CSASKDRLNTEAFF	TRBV20-1	TRBJ1-1	NA	few
TGTGCCAGCAGCTTGGCCCGGGTTAGCGGGGGTCGCACAGATACGCAGTATTTT	CASSLARVSGGRTDTQYF	TRBV5-4	TRBJ2-3	TRBD2	NA
TGTGCCAGCAGTTACTCAGGGCCAGGGTCTAACTATGGCTACACCTTC	CASSYSGPGSNYGYTF	TRBV6-5	TRBJ1-2	NA	few
TGTGCCAGCAGCGTCCAGGGAGGCGACTATGGCTACACCTTC	CASSVQGGDYGYTF	TRBV7-9	TRBJ1-2	NA	NA
TGTGCCAGCAGCGTAGGTCCTAGCGGGGTATCCTACGAGCAGTACTTC	CASSVGPSGVSYEQYF	TRBV9	TRBJ2-7	TRBD2	NA
TGTGCCAGCAGCCCCGGGACAACCCGCACAGATACGCAGTATTTT	CASSPGTTRTDTQYF	TRBV12-3/TRBV12-4	TRBJ2-3	NA	NA
TGCGCCAGCAGCCACGACCAGGGGGACATTCAGTACTTC	CASSHDQGDIQYF	TRBV4-1	TRBJ2-4	TRBD1	NA
TGTGCCAGCAGCTTAGTTCGCTTACAAGAGACCCAGTACTTC	CASSLVRLQETQYF	TRBV7-2	TRBJ2-5	NA	NA
NA	CASSSSTGNEAFF	TRBV12-3/TRBV12-4	TRBJ1-1	NA	NA
TGTGCCAGCAGCCCCTGGGGGGGACCAAGCTACGAGCAGTACTTC	CASSPWGGPSYEQYF	TRBV12-3/TRBV12-4	TRBJ2-7	TRBD2	few
TGTGCCAGCAGCTTAGTGGCTAGCGGGAGCAAGGAGACCCAGTACTTC	CASSLVASGSKETQYF	TRBV7-2	TRBJ2-5	TRBD2	NA
TGTGCCAGCAGTGCCCACAGAACTGAAGCTTTCTTT	CASSAHRTEAFF	TRBV6-5	TRBJ1-1	NA	NA
TGTGCCAGCAGAGCGGGACTAGCGGGAGGGGGAGAAGAGACCCAGTACTTC	CASRAGLAGGGEETQYF	TRBV12-3/TRBV12-4	TRBJ2-5	TRBD2	many
TGCGCCAGCAGCCAAGATCTAGTGGGGAACGCTGAAGCTTTCTTT	CASSQDLVGNAEAFF	TRBV4-1	TRBJ1-1	NA	NA
TGTGCCAGCAGTGACGGACAGTTCTCTGGAAACACCATATATTTT	CASSDGQFSGNTIYF	TRBV25-1	TRBJ1-3	NA	NA
TGTGCCAGCGCGTTGGACAGTTCCGAACCCCTCCACTTT	CASALDSSEPLHF	TRBV6-2/TRBV6-3	TRBJ1-6	NA	NA
TGCAGTGCAAATTTTCCGGGGAAGATTGAAGGCTACACCTTC	CSANFPGKIEGYTF	TRBV20-1	TRBJ1-2	NA	few
TGTGCCAGCAGTACCCTACTAGGAAGAACCTACGAGCAGTACTTC	CASSTLLGRTYEQYF	TRBV27	TRBJ2-7	NA	NA
TGTGCCAGCAGTGCTCAGTGGGCCCAGCCTTTT	CASSAQWAQPF	TRBV12-3/TRBV12-4	TRBJ1-5	NA	NA
TGTGCCAGCAGCTACCAAATAGCGGGAAATAATGAGCAGTTCTTC	CASSYQIAGNNEQFF	TRBV12-3/TRBV12-4	TRBJ2-1	TRBD2	few
TGTGCCACCAGTGATTTGTCAGGGTCCACCTACAATGAGCAGTTCTTC	CATSDLSGSTYNEQFF	TRBV24-1	TRBJ2-1	NA	few
TGTGCCAGCTCACCACCGGGGAGTCGGAGCAATCAGCCCCAGCATTTT	CASSPPGSRSNQPQHF	TRBV18	TRBJ1-5	NA	few
TGTGCCAGCAGCTTCCTATGGGCCAAGCAAGAGACCCAGTACTTC	CASSFLWAKQETQYF	TRBV7-9	TRBJ2-5	NA	few
TGTGCCAGCAGCTCAAGTACGATTGGTAGCGGGGAGCTGTTTTTT	CASSSSTIGSGELFF	TRBV11-2	TRBJ2-2	NA	few
TGTGCCAGCAGCGACCAGCAGGGTTCCTACGAGCAGTACTTC	CASSDQQGSYEQYF	TRBV7-2	TRBJ2-7	NA	few
TGTGCCAGCAGCCAAGATCTAGGTTGGGGGGCCCCTGGGGCCAACGTCCTGACTTTC	CASSQDLGWGAPGANVLTF	TRBV4-2	TRBJ2-6	NA	few
TGTGCCAGCAGCTCGTTTTCTGGTGGCGAGCAGTACTTC	CASSSFSGGEQYF	TRBV7-2	TRBJ2-7	NA	many
TGCGCCAGCAGCTCCCGACAGGTGACAGCCGGGGAGCTGTTTTTT	CASSSRQVTAGELFF	TRBV5-1	TRBJ2-2	NA	few